This T cell receptor beta chain was observed in a study of blood T cell repertoires in COVID-19. Study context: Sites across the United States, Italy and Spain contributed samples from acute and convalescent COVID-19. Nucleic acid was either cDNA or gDNA, and it came from T cells, B-cell-depleted T cells, or PBMCs.

V lost 2 bases to trimming and J lost 5 bases, with 6 bases between them. CDR1 is LGHDT and CDR2 is YNNKEL in the germline V gene (reference sequence). The CDR3 contains 12 residues. Enrolment of Seattle patients took place during active infection, and they were followed longitudinally. The table lists this clone with a few counts. Per the study methods: Reference gene primers were amplified, and this amplification served to estimate nucleated cell counts. The table came from immunoSEQ multiplex PCR; TCRdb's copy has only in-frame clones and leaves some out. The DNA gave D and trimming, while V, J and clone size come from that table. The sample carries about 210,000 clones, 75% to 85% recorded once.

The chain uses TRBV3-1 (or the pseudogene TRBV3-2) and TRBJ1-1; D remains unclear. What was sequenced was peripheral blood. The source is a woman in her 70s with COVID-19, enrolled during active disease. CDR3 residues: CASSQWRTEAFF. DNA for the CDR3: TGTGCCAGCAGCCAATGGAGGACTGAAGCTTTCTTT.